This T cell receptor (beta chain) comes out of a study of T cell responses to AZD1222 COVID-19 vaccine. Study-wide findings and caveats: Spike-specific TCR breadth and depth rose after two AZD1222 doses. Repertoires were collected only later (after the peak T cell response had occurred). At study baseline, merely five or six AZD1222 recipients were seropositive. It should be noted that donors were predominantly white British and more often female, and clonal diversity was possibly underestimated.

As to this clone: Its antigen is not identified.

The protocol was immunoSEQ multiplex PCR, while the TCRdb copy is restricted to in-frame clones and leaves out a portion. The sample holds some 170,000 clones; approximately 90% are singletons and the top ten take 1.5% to 2%. CDR1 and CDR2 (germline): KGHSH, LQKENI. Unmatched junction bases numbered 6, after V lost 5 bases and J lost 4 bases. There are 14 residues in the CDR3. This TCR came from an adult who received the AZD1222 COVID-19 vaccine. The chain couples TRBV18 to TRBJ2-3, with 7 bases lining up with TRBD1. The sequenced sample was peripheral blood, obtained 28 days after the second AZD1222 dose. The CDR3 loop is CASSGRQGADTQYF. CDR3 DNA sequence: TGTGCCAGCTCAGGACGACAGGGCGCAGATACGCAGTATTTT. Filled out from reference TRBV18 and TRBJ2-3, the complete variable domain reads NAGVMQNPRHLVRRRGQEARLRCSPMKGHSHVYWYRQLPEEGLKFMVYLQKENIIDESGMPKERFSAEFPKEGPSILRIQQVVRGDSAAYFCASSGRQGADTQYFGPGTRLTVL.